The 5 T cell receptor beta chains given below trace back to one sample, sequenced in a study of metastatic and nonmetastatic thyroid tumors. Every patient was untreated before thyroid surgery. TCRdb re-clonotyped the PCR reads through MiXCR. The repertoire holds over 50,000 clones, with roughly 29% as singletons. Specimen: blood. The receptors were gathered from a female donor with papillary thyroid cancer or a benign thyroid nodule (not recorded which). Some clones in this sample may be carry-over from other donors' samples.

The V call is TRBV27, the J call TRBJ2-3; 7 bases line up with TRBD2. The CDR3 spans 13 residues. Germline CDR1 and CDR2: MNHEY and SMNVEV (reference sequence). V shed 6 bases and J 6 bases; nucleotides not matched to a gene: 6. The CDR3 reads CASRSGGRDTQYF. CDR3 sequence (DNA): TGTGCCAGCAGGTCGGGGGGACGGGATACGCAGTATTTT.

The CDR3 sequence is CASSFPPSQVYPWELFF. The CDR3, as DNA: TGTGCCAGCAGTTTTCCCCCTTCACAGGTATACCCCTGGGAGCTGTTTTTT. The J gene is TRBJ2-2, the V gene TRBV12-3 or TRBV12-4; maybe TRBD1 (5 bases). V gave up 3 bases and J gave up 9 bases, with 23 bases separating them. This CDR3 comprises 17 residues.

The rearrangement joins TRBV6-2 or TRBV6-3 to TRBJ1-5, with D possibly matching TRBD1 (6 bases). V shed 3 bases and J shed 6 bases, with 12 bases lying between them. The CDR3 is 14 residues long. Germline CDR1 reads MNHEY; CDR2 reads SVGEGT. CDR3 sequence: CASSYARDTQPQHF. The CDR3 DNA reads TGTGCCAGCAGTTATGCGAGGGACACTCAGCCCCAGCATTTT.

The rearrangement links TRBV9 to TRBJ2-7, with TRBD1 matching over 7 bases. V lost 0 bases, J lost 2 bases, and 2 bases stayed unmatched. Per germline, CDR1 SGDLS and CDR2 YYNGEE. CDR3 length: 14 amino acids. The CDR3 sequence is CASSVGQGAYEQYF. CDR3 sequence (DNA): TGTGCCAGCAGCGTAGGACAGGGAGCCTACGAGCAGTACTTC. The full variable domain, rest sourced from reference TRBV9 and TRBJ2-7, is DSGVTQTPKHLITATGQRVTLRCSPRSGDLSVYWYQQSLDQGLQFLIQYYNGEERAKGNILERFSAQQFPDLHSELNLSSLELGDSALYFCASSVGQGAYEQYFGPGTRLTVT.

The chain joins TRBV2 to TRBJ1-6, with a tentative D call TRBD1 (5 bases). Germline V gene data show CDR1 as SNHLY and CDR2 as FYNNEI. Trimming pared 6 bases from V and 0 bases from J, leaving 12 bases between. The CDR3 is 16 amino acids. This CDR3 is CASRRDGSSYNSPLHF. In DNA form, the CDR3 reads TGTGCCAGCAGGCGGGACGGTAGCTCCTATAATTCACCCCTCCACTTT.